A selection of T cell receptor beta chains follows, all from one sample in a study of blood T cell repertoires in COVID-19. Sequencing used immunoSEQ multiplex PCR; TCRdb keeps in-frame clones, though not all of them. The sample lists tens of thousands of clones, over 75% occurring once. The specimen sequenced was peripheral blood. These receptors were taken from a man aged 55 to 69 with acute or convalescent COVID-19. Both conserved end residues are part of each CDR3. D genes are given only for firm matches. Rows may omit the clone size; those that give it use once, few, many or a size class.

clone_size: once
v_call: TRBV7-2
cdr3_length: 14
d_call: .
j_call: TRBJ1-1
cdr3_aa: CASSLRGLDTEAFF
cdr3_nt: TGTGCCAGCAGCTTAAGAGGGTTGGACACTGAAGCTTTCTTT

clone_size: .
v_call: TRBV7-2
cdr3_length: 14
d_call: TRBD1
j_call: TRBJ2-5
cdr3_aa: CASSLYRGQETQYF
cdr3_nt: TGTGCCAGCAGCCTCTACAGGGGCCAAGAGACCCAGTACTTC

clone_size: .
v_call: TRBV6-4
cdr3_length: 17
d_call: TRBD2
j_call: TRBJ2-2
cdr3_aa: CASSALAGGTNTGELFF
cdr3_nt: TGTGCCAGCAGTGCCCTAGCGGGGGGGACGAACACCGGGGAGCTGTTTTTT

clone_size: .
v_call: TRBV7-2
cdr3_length: 14
d_call: TRBD1
j_call: TRBJ1-2
cdr3_aa: CASSFMGQGEGYTF
cdr3_nt: TGTGCCAGCAGCTTTATGGGACAGGGGGAAGGCTACACCTTC

clone_size: .
v_call: TRBV4-2
cdr3_length: 15
d_call: .
j_call: TRBJ2-7
cdr3_aa: CASSQGPQGSYEQYF
cdr3_nt: TGTGCCAGCAGCCAAGGGCCCCAGGGCTCCTACGAGCAGTACTTC

clone_size: .
v_call: TRBV24-1
cdr3_length: 14
d_call: TRBD1
j_call: TRBJ1-2
cdr3_aa: CATSGRGQDYGYTF
cdr3_nt: TGTGCCACCAGTGGAAGGGGGCAGGACTATGGCTACACCTTC

clone_size: .
v_call: TRBV10-2
cdr3_length: 13
d_call: .
j_call: TRBJ1-2
cdr3_aa: CASSPVRDYGYTF
cdr3_nt: TGCGCCAGCAGTCCTGTACGGGACTATGGCTACACCTTC

clone_size: .
v_call: TRBV5-5
cdr3_length: 15
d_call: TRBD1
j_call: TRBJ2-1
cdr3_aa: CASSAVGTGYNEQFF
cdr3_nt: TGTGCCAGCAGCGCCGTCGGGACAGGGTACAATGAGCAGTTCTTC

clone_size: .
v_call: TRBV6-5
cdr3_length: 13
d_call: TRBD2
j_call: TRBJ2-5
cdr3_aa: CASSGTSGETQYF
cdr3_nt: TGTGCCAGCAGCGGGACTAGCGGGGAGACCCAGTACTTC

clone_size: .
v_call: TRBV30
cdr3_length: 13
d_call: .
j_call: TRBJ1-2
cdr3_aa: CAWTGKTLRGYTF
cdr3_nt: TGTGCCTGGACCGGGAAGACCCTCCGTGGCTACACCTTC

clone_size: .
v_call: TRBV11-1
cdr3_length: 13
d_call: .
j_call: TRBJ1-2
cdr3_aa: CASSLDGDYGYTF
cdr3_nt: TGTGCCAGCAGCTTAGACGGGGACTATGGCTACACCTTC

clone_size: .
v_call: TRBV2
cdr3_length: 11
d_call: TRBD1
j_call: TRBJ2-3
cdr3_aa: CASPRGHTQYF
cdr3_nt: TGTGCCAGCCCTAGGGGGCATACGCAGTATTTT